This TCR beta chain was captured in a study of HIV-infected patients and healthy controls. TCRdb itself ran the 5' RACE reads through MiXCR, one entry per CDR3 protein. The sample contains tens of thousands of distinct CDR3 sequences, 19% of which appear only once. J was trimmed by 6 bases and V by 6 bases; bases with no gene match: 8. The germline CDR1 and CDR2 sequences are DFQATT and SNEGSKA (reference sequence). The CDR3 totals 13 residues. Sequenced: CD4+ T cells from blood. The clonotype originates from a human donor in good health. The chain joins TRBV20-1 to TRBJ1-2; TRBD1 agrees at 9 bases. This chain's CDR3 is CSAAGTGHHGYTF. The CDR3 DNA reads TGCAGTGCCGCCGGGACAGGGCACCATGGCTACACCTTC.